The 10 T cell receptor beta chains below were found in one sample sequenced in a study of cytomegalovirus exposure and HLA in healthy donors. 13 Jbeta primers and 60 Vbeta primers were used for the PCR. Clones were read by immunoSEQ multiplex PCR, and TCRdb kept only the in-frame ones, dropping some. The table lists roughly 200,000 clones, around 64% of them singletons. Material for sequencing was PBMCs. These receptors originate from a man aged 35 to 55 in good health and CMV-seropositive.

Note on this clone: A read error may account for a junction end that differs from germline. The chain has TRBV6-6 and TRBJ2-1; D perhaps matches TRBD1 (5 bases). The CDR3 contains 12 residues. Germline loops: CDR1 MNHNY, CDR2 SVGAGI (reference sequence). DNA of the CDR3: TGTGCCAGCAGTTACGAAGCAGCTACACAGGTCTTC. This gives the protein CASSYEAATQVF.

This clone was seen a few times. The CDR3 bases are TGCGCCAGCAGCCAAGGAGCAGGGAATCAGCCCCAGCATTTT. It codes for CASSQGAGNQPQHF. V usage is TRBV4-1 and J usage is TRBJ1-5, with D perhaps matching TRBD1 (5 bases). Germline V lookup: CDR1 MGHRA, CDR2 YSYEKL. The CDR3 totals 14 residues. V shed 1 base and J shed 4 bases, with 8 bases lying between them.

This chain joins TRBV10-2 and TRBJ2-7; a possible D gene is TRBD2 (6 bases). Deletions cut 7 bases from V and 7 bases from J, with 23 bases between. Germline-derived CDR1 and CDR2 are WSHSY and SAAADI. The CDR3 is 15 residues long. CDR3 nucleotides: TGCGCCAGCACCCTCTTAGAGCCGCGGGGAGCTGAGCAGTACTTC. It encodes CASTLLEPRGAEQYF.

The chain recombines TRBV5-1 with TRBJ1-4; 9 bases align to TRBD1. The ends lost 4 bases at V and 7 bases at J; junction bases unmatched: 5. Germline assignment: CDR1 SGHRS and CDR2 YFSETQ. The CDR3 totals 14 residues. The CDR3 DNA reads TGCGCCAGCAGCCAGGGGACAGGGACTGAAAAACTGTTTTTT. This translates into CASSQGTGTEKLFF.

The V call is TRBV15, the J call TRBJ2-7; D uncertain. The V end lost 1 base, the J end lost 5 bases, and 6 bases lay between the germline ends. The CDR3 consists of 12 residues. Germline V gene sequence: CDR1 LNHNV, CDR2 YYDKDF (reference sequence). In DNA, the CDR3 is TGTGCCACCAGCAGAGCAGGTAACGAGCAGTACTTC. The encoded protein is CATSRAGNEQYF.

V and J are TRBV11-2 and TRBJ1-5; D not certain. The CDR3 totals 12 residues. V shed 5 bases and J shed 9 bases, with 11 bases lying between them. The germline gives CDR1 SGHAT, CDR2 FQNNGV. The CDR3 reads CASSQKFGPQHF. Written as DNA, the CDR3 is TGTGCCAGCAGCCAGAAATTTGGGCCCCAGCATTTT.

V gene TRBV15 combines with J gene TRBJ2-1, with 8 positions matching TRBD1. The germline V gene encodes CDR1 LNHNV and CDR2 YYDKDF (reference sequence). V shed 1 base and J 6 bases; nucleotides not matched to a gene: 8. The CDR3 spans 16 residues. The CDR3 nucleotides are TGTGCCACCAGCAGAGCGTTCGGACAGGGTGGCAATGAGCAGTTCTTC. It translates to CATSRAFGQGGNEQFF.

The rearrangement links TRBV4-1 to TRBJ2-5, with a tentative D call TRBD1 (5 bases). The V and J ends lost 1 base and 1 base respectively, with 10 bases between them. Looked up from germline, CDR1 is MGHRA and CDR2 is YSYEKL. The CDR3 is 15 residues long. The CDR3 is CASSQVGLSQETQYF. CDR3 coding DNA: TGCGCCAGCAGCCAAGTGGGGCTCTCCCAAGAGACCCAGTACTTC.

This clone has a single count. The chain joins TRBV10-1 to TRBJ2-6; 7 bases match TRBD1. In germline, CDR1 is WNHNN, CDR2 SYGVQD (reference sequence). Germline trimming cut 4 bases from V and 2 bases from J; bases unmatched to any gene: 2. The CDR3 extends over 15 amino acids. This chain's CDR3 is CASSAGGTGANVLTF. The CDR3 DNA sequence: TGCGCCAGCAGTGCAGGGGGAACTGGGGCCAACGTCCTGACTTTC.

This clone was seen just once. The chain carries TRBV19 and TRBJ2-5, with D tentatively TRBD2 (5 bases). The CDR3 runs 16 residues. V lost 1 base to trimming and J lost 0 bases, with 12 bases between them. The V gene's germline CDR1 is LNHDA and CDR2 SQIVND (reference sequence). CDR3 sequence (DNA): TGTGCCAGTAGTATAGTACCGGGGAAGTACCAAGAGACCCAGTACTTC. Translated: CASSIVPGKYQETQYF.